The present TCR beta chain was sequenced within a study of shared clonotypes between healthy human individuals. The CDR3 has 14 amino acids. The V gene lost 0 bases and the J gene lost 8 bases, with 13 bases spanning the gap. From germline, CDR1 is MNHNS and CDR2 SASEGT. From CD4+ cells came CD45RA+ naive and CD45RA-negative memory subsets. On sorted subsets, replicate PCRs used 200 to 250 ng DNA, or some 27,000 T cell genomes. Measured with immunoSEQ multiplex PCR; TCRdb has only the in-frame clones, and not every one. The sample lists about 1.1 million clones, approximately 80% occurring once. This TCR was sampled from a man aged 18 to 29 in good health. Some clones in this sample may be carry-over from other donors' samples. Sequencing input: memory CD4+ T cells from PBMCs. Subset in this sample: CD45RA-negative fraction. The chain has TRBV6-1 and TRBJ1-2; TRBD1 is a possible D gene (6 bases). The CDR3 spells CASSEAWDNLGYTF. DNA for the CDR3: TGTGCCAGCAGTGAAGCCTGGGACAATTTAGGCTACACCTTC.